Each of the 19 T cell receptor beta chains below was sequenced from the same sample in a study of blood T cell repertoires in COVID-19. Sequenced by immunoSEQ multiplex PCR; TCRdb stores in-frame clones only, minus some. This table holds a few hundred thousand clones, more than 70% found once. Sequenced sample: PBMCs or T cells enriched from blood (not recorded which). Receptors were obtained from a woman aged 55-69 years in a cohort exposed to, infected with or recovered from COVID-19 (not recorded which).

The chain joins TRBV5-3 to TRBJ2-2; D gene unclear. TRBV5-3 is classed as an ORF, of uncertain function. The length of the CDR3 is 12 residues. Trimming removed 2 bases at V and 7 bases at J, with 6 bases between. CDR3 sequence reads: CARSFPYGELFF. CDR3 nucleotides: TGTGCCAGAAGCTTCCCCTACGGGGAGCTGTTTTTT.

The V and J genes are TRBV28 and TRBJ1-2; 7 positions match TRBD1. V gave up 6 bases and J gave up 3 bases; unmatched junction bases: 7. Germline V gene data show CDR1 as MDHEN and CDR2 as SYDVKM. The CDR3 has 14 amino acids. The CDR3 spells CASRTQGWDYGYTF. The DNA of the CDR3 is TGTGCCAGCAGGACACAGGGGTGGGACTATGGCTACACCTTC.

The chain combines TRBV19 with TRBJ1-6; D not resolved. The CDR3 covers 13 residues. The ends were cut back, 3 bases at V and 8 bases at J, with 8 bases in the middle. Germline V gene data show CDR1 as LNHDA and CDR2 as SQIVND (reference sequence). The CDR3 DNA reads as TGTGCCAGTAGTATTGAGGGAGATTCACCCCTCCACTTT. Translation gives CASSIEGDSPLHF. Variable domain in full (rest from reference TRBV19 and TRBJ1-6): DGGITQSPKYLFRKEGQNVTLSCEQNLNHDAMYWYRQDPGQGLRLIYYSQIVNDFQKGDIAEGYSVSREKKESFPLTVTSAQKNPTAFYLCASSIEGDSPLHFGNGTRLTVT.

The chain recombines TRBV6-5 with TRBJ2-7; 10 nucleotides align to TRBD1. Germline values: CDR1 MNHEY, CDR2 SVGAGI. V gave up 0 bases and J gave up 4 bases; unmatched junction bases: 3. The CDR3 runs to 15 residues. DNA for the CDR3: TGTGCCAGCAGTTACTCGACAGGGGGCTATTACGAGCAGTACTTC. It is translated as CASSYSTGGYYEQYF.

The CDR3 DNA reads as TGTGCCAGCAGCCTGCAGACAGGGGGCTATGAAAAACTGTTTTTT. Amino acid sequence: CASSLQTGGYEKLFF. V and J are TRBV7-2 and TRBJ1-4, with 10 bases identical to TRBD1. Trimming cost V 5 bases and J 6 bases; bases outside gene matches: 6. Germline V gene lookup returns CDR1 SGHTA and CDR2 FQGNSA. This CDR3 has 15 residues.

The chain employs TRBV7-3 and TRBJ1-2; D perhaps matches TRBD1 (5 bases). Germline CDR1 is SGHTA and CDR2 is FQGTGA. This CDR3 contains 13 residues. The V end was cut by 5 bases, the J end by 5 bases, with 12 bases between. DNA of the CDR3: TGTGCCAGCAGCCCCGGGACTGAATATGGCTACACCTTC. It codes for CASSPGTEYGYTF.

The table lists this clone with many counts. The V call is TRBV2, the J call TRBJ2-1, with D perhaps TRBD2 (5 bases). Trimming took off 6 bases at V and 4 bases at J, with 13 bases between the two ends. CDR1 and CDR2 from the germline V gene are SNHLY and FYNNEI. The CDR3 is 14 residues long. The DNA of the CDR3 is TGTGCCAGCAGGGTAAGCGGATTATACAATGAGCAGTTCTTC. Residues: CASRVSGLYNEQFF.

The rearrangement links TRBV3-1 (or the pseudogene TRBV3-2) to TRBJ1-1, with TRBD1 identical over 7 bases. Germline values: CDR1 LGHDT, CDR2 YNNKEL (reference sequence). CDR3 length equals 14 residues. Trimming at V came to 6 bases and at J to 4 bases, leaving 8 bases not matched to a gene. The CDR3 loop reads CASSFTTGSTEAFF. In DNA, the CDR3 is TGTGCCAGCAGTTTTACGACAGGGAGCACTGAAGCTTTCTTT.

The CDR3 DNA follows: TGCGCCAGCAGCTCGTCGGACAGGGGGTGGGATACGCAGTATTTT. Translation gives CASSSSDRGWDTQYF. The chain links TRBV5-1 to TRBJ2-3, with TRBD1 identical over 10 bases. The CDR3 extends over 15 amino acids. The V segment lost 3 bases and the J segment 6 bases; nucleotides outside the gene matches: 7. Per the germline V gene, CDR1 is SGHRS and CDR2 is YFSETQ.

The chain is built from TRBV29-1 and TRBJ1-2; a weak D match, TRBD1 (5 bases). V lost 7 bases and J 5 bases, leaving 17 bases between the germline ends. The CDR3 covers 13 residues. The germline V gene encodes CDR1 SQVTM and CDR2 ANQGSEA. CDR3 residues: CSAPLGGWYGYTF. As DNA, the CDR3 is TGCAGCGCCCCCCTGGGGGGGTGGTATGGCTACACCTTC.

The V call is TRBV19, the J call TRBJ2-1; weak D call: TRBD1 (6 bases). The germline V and J ends were trimmed by 1 base and 2 bases, with 12 bases remaining between them. The CDR3 length is 16 residues. Germline CDR1 and CDR2: LNHDA and SQIVND (reference sequence). CDR3 sequence: CASSIAARGTYNEQFF. The DNA of the CDR3 is TGTGCCAGTAGTATAGCAGCCAGGGGTACCTACAATGAGCAGTTCTTC.

The chain joins TRBV6-5 to TRBJ1-1, with 7 bases identical to TRBD1. Germline lookup yields CDR1 MNHEY and CDR2 SVGAGI. The CDR3 length is 13 residues. V shed 7 bases, J shed 6 bases, and the junction held 8 bases outside the gene matches. This chain's CDR3 is CASTARQGAEAFF. In DNA, the CDR3 is TGTGCCAGCACTGCGCGCCAGGGGGCTGAAGCTTTCTTT.

The V call is TRBV2, the J call TRBJ2-3; maybe TRBD1 (7 bases). Trimming stripped 7 bases from V and 4 bases from J, with 18 bases between. CDR1 SNHLY and CDR2 FYNNEI come from the germline V gene. The CDR3 contains 15 residues. The CDR3 is CASKESGRGADTQYF. The CDR3 DNA reads as TGTGCCAGCAAGGAGAGCGGCAGGGGGGCAGATACGCAGTATTTT.

This chain links TRBV30 with TRBJ1-1; tentatively, D is TRBD1 (5 bases). Trimming pared 5 bases from V and 1 base from J, leaving 11 bases between. In germline, CDR1 is GTSNPN, CDR2 SVGIG (reference sequence). The CDR3 is 13 residues long. The DNA for the CDR3 is TGTGCCTGGGAGTCTAGGGGGAACACTGAAGCTTTCTTT. Protein product: CAWESRGNTEAFF. Looking up the rest from reference TRBV30 and TRBJ1-1 gives the full variable domain: SQTIHQWPATLVQPVGSPLSLECTVEGTSNPNLYWYRQAAGRGLQLLFYSVGIGQISSEVPQNLSASRPQDRQFILSSKKLLLSDSGFYLCAWESRGNTEAFFGQGTRLTVV.

The chain joins TRBV28 to TRBJ2-7, with 7 bases matching TRBD1. The germline V gene encodes CDR1 MDHEN and CDR2 SYDVKM. Trimming took 7 bases from V and 2 from J; bases not matched to a gene: 8. There are 14 residues in the CDR3. CDR3 residues: CASTPAGTAYEQYF. CDR3 in DNA: TGTGCCAGCACTCCCGCCGGGACAGCCTACGAGCAGTACTTC.

A word on this clone: Other DNA sequences in the sample encode the same CDR3. The chain joins TRBV9 to TRBJ2-7; 8 positions match TRBD2. Unmatched junction bases numbered 6, after V lost 2 bases and J lost 2 bases. Per the germline V gene, CDR1 is SGDLS and CDR2 is YYNGEE. The CDR3 is 15 amino acids. CDR3 nucleotide sequence: TGTGCCAGCAGCGTGGGGCTAGCGGGTACCTACGAGCAGTACTTC. Encoded protein: CASSVGLAGTYEQYF.

The chain joins TRBV7-8 to TRBJ1-5; TRBD1 might be the D (6 bases). The V gene's germline CDR1 is SGHVS and CDR2 FQNEAQ. The CDR3 spans 17 residues. V was shortened by 5 bases and J by 2 bases, with 19 bases between the two germline ends. The DNA for the CDR3 is TGTGCCAGCAGCCCCTATGAAGGGGGGGAGGGCAATCAGCCCCAGCATTTT. It codes for CASSPYEGGEGNQPQHF.

This chain uses TRBV6-1 with TRBJ2-7, with no clear D. Germline V CDR1 and CDR2: MNHNS, SASEGT. Trimming pared 0 bases from V and 12 bases from J, leaving 15 bases between. CDR3 length: 13 residues. CDR3 nucleotide sequence: TGTGCCAGCAGTGAAGCGGTTGGCACCTCCCCGTACTTC. Translating it yields CASSEAVGTSPYF.

The table lists this clone with a count of one. This rearrangement joins TRBV6-5 to TRBJ2-1; 9 bases match TRBD2. Germline V gene sequence: CDR1 MNHEY, CDR2 SVGAGI. This CDR3 comprises 15 residues. V shed 6 bases, J shed 0 bases, and the junction held 3 bases outside the gene matches. The CDR3 DNA reads as TGTGCCAGCAGACGTAGCGGGAGCTCCTACAATGAGCAGTTCTTC. Amino acid sequence: CASRRSGSSYNEQFF.